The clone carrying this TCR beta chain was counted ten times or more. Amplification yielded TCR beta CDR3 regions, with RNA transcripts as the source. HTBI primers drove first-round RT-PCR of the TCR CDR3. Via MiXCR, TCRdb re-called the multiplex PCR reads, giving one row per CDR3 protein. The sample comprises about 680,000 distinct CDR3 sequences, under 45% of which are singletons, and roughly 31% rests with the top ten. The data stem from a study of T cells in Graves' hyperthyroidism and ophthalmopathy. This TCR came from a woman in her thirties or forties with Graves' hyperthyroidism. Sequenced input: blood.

This CDR3 reads CASSWGAGGNTIYF. CDR3 nucleotide sequence: TGTGCCAGTAGCTGGGGGGCCGGTGGAAACACCATATATTTT. This chain uses TRBV19 with TRBJ1-3, with D possibly matching TRBD1 (6 bases). V gave up 6 bases and J gave up 3 bases, with 12 bases separating them. CDR1 is LNHDA, CDR2 SQIVND, per germline (reference sequence). The CDR3 totals 14 residues.